This T cell receptor (beta chain) was identified in a study of neurological immune-mediated disorders. Broader study findings: Phylogenetic grouping assigned the repertoires of 18 of 34 multiple sclerosis patients to a single related-CDR3 cluster, representing a possible signature.

The team produced cDNA through 5'RACE using 10-nucleotide random UMIs. MiXCR was run by TCRdb on the 5' RACE reads, yielding one entry per CDR3 protein. The table has tens of thousands of distinct CDR3 sequences, under 2.5% seen once. The germline V gene encodes CDR1 SGDLS and CDR2 YYNGEE. The CDR3 consists of 15 residues. J lost 9 bases, V lost 1 base, and 7 bases had no gene match. This clonotype was seen repeatedly, ten times or more. The antigen is unknown. The specimen sequenced was PBMCs. This TCR derives from a man between 50 and 59 years old with multiple sclerosis. The chain uses TRBV9 and TRBJ1-6, with TRBD1 identical over 7 bases. The CDR3 protein is CASSVNLDRTSPLHF. The CDR3 DNA reads TGTGCCAGCAGCGTAAACTTGGACAGGACTTCACCCCTCCACTTT.